This TCR beta chain was captured by sequencing in a study of CD8+ T cells in alopecia areata. Across the study: Severity scoring for treated patients was based on the percentage of affected scalp area. General study results and limits: Researchers say the link of baseline CD8+ expansion to response remains uncertain, with one nonresponder. Persistence in scalp and blood during tofacitinib was observed for many expanded lesional clones. Sequences from scalp samples also cover resident alphabeta T cells of normal skin.

The treatment was: oral pan-JAK inhibitor, 5-10 mg twice daily. With regard to this clone: The antigen is undetermined.

Following RNA extraction, reverse transcription yielded cDNA that acted as the sequencing template. TCRdb keeps only in-frame clones here, not all; method: immunoSEQ multiplex PCR. The table has some 190,000 clones, about three fifths seen once. Here the sequenced sample was CD4+ T cells sorted from blood, taken around week 50, from a patient treated with tofacitinib. The sequence came from a human donor with alopecia areata.

CDR3 sequence reads: CSGVAGENTEAFF. The CDR3 bases are TGCAGCGGCGTGGCAGGAGAGAACACTGAAGCTTTCTTT. This chain links TRBV29-1 with TRBJ1-1; D unclear. Germline-derived CDR1 and CDR2 are SQVTM and ANQGSEA. The CDR3 is made up of 13 amino acids. The V gene lost 7 bases and the J gene lost 1 base, with 13 bases spanning the gap.